The TCR beta chain described here comes from a study of T cells in Graves' hyperthyroidism and ophthalmopathy. Using RNA transcripts as the source, TCR beta CDR3 regions were amplified. Primed by the HTBI set, a first-round RT-PCR was run on the TCR CDR3. TCRdb analysed the multiplex PCR reads with MiXCR anew, one entry per CDR3 protein. The profile shows roughly 99,000 distinct CDR3 sequences, 16% of them singletons. This clonotype was seen at least ten times. The antigen is not known. Germline V gene data show CDR1 as DFQATT and CDR2 as SNEGSKA (reference sequence). V was cut by 7 bases and J by 4 bases, with 14 bases left in between. This CDR3 is built from 12 residues. Hyperthyroidism had been newly diagnosed in patients aged 18 to 65, and its duration was under 2 months. Regarding the study as a whole: A model using 13 V-J features told ophthalmopathy apart from stable hyperthyroidism.

Sequenced input: blood. The receptor was derived from a woman between 50 and 59 years old with Graves' hyperthyroidism. The chain is built from TRBV20-1 and TRBJ2-7, with D hard to call. The CDR3 sequence is CSVLPPRYEQYF. Here the CDR3 DNA reads TGCAGTGTGCTACCCCCCCGTTACGAGCAGTACTTC.